This T cell receptor beta chain was documented in a study of siplizumab effects on memory and regulatory T cells (dated by TCRdb to the late 2010s). For context, the study as a whole: The study examined how the anti-CD2 antibody siplizumab affects alloreactive T-cell subsets in allogeneic mixed lymphocyte reactions built from human PBMCs. The paper's findings and limits, for the study overall: In reactions with siplizumab, an average of about 75% of mappable alloreactive CD4+ clones were Treg-derived, compared with roughly 30% in control reactions. The cumulative frequency of alloreactive sequences traceable to unstimulated CD4+ memory T cells was significantly reduced by siplizumab. Because sequences at frequencies below about 10^-5 were poorly captured, only a minor fraction of alloreactive clones could be mapped back to unstimulated subsets. Greater diversity appeared to be present in unstimulated naive T cells than in memory T cells, and a substantial contribution to the alloresponse seemed to be made by naive cells. The suppressive function of proliferating Tregs from siplizumab cultures was not functionally confirmed. A naive or memory phenotype could not be assigned to roughly 75-96% of proliferating CD4+ or CD8+ clones.

In addition, sequencing in three donor pairs included unstimulated CD8+ effector memory subsets alongside CD4+ naive, CD8+ naive, CD8+ TEMRA and CD4+ memory subsets. TCRbeta CDR3 sequencing was performed on sorted unstimulated T cells and on proliferating T cells recovered from mixed lymphocyte reactions. Fresh whole blood from ten HLA-typed healthy donors was used as the source from which PBMCs were isolated. About this clone itself: No cognate antigen has been identified for it. Base quality data are lacking; no much larger clone is found one base away.

Trimming removed 1 base from V and 2 bases from J, leaving 9 bases between the germline ends. The CDR3 runs 15 amino acids, cysteine and phenylalanine included. Here the CDR3 DNA is all that survives: 45 bases in frame from base 1. Reading the germline V gene gives CDR1 LGHNA and CDR2 YNFKEQ. The method behind the library was the immunoSEQ multiplex PCR assay. Around 100,000 TCR templates per sample were assayed by the deep sequencing platform. Genomic DNA extracted from sorted T cells was the material used for TCRbeta CDR3 sequencing. The authors' pipeline ran thus. The R programming language was used for clonal analysis of TCRbeta CDR3 data. Unstimulated samples were compared with post-reaction CFSE-low samples to define alloreactive CD4+ and CD8+ clones. Regulatory or non-regulatory origin of alloreactive CD4+ clones was assigned by matching sequences to the sorted unstimulated Treg and non-Treg repertoires. This is the immuneACCESS table as TCRdb keeps it, with only in-frame sequences that have V and J called. A part of the clones is gone; compared with another copy, unresolved V genes explain less than half, and the rest is unexplained. D and trimming were read from the DNA, whereas the V and J calls and clone size are those reported in that table. The sample yields 55,000 to 80,000 clones; around three quarters were counted once. The leading ten clones occupy approximately 0.38% of the sample.

Sequencing was carried out using memory CD4+ T cells sorted from blood. Per the publication, the cell subset or site label means: unstimulated CD4+ memory T cells. The receptor's source is a human donor in good health. Here the chain combines TRBV4-2 and TRBJ2-1; perhaps TRBD2 is the D gene, with 5 bases matching. Here is the DNA: TGTGCCAGCAGCCAAGGGGAGAAAGCCTACAATGAGCAGTTCTTC. It specifies CASSQGEKAYNEQFF.